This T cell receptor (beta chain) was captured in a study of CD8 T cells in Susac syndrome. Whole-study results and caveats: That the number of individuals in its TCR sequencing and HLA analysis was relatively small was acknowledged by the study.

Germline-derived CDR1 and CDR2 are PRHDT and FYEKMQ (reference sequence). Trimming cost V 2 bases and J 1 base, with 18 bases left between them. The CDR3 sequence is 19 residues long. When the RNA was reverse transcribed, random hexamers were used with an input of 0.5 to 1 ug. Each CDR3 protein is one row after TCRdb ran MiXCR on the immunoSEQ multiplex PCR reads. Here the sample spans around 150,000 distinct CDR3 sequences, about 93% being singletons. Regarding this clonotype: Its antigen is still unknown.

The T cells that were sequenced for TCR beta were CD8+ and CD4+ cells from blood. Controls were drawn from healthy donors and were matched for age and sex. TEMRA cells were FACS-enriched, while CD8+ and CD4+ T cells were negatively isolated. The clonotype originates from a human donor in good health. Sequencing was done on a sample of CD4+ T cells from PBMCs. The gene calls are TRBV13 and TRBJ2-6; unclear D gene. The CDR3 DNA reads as TGTGCCAGCAGCTTAATGTTCCGGGCCTCAATATCTGGGGCCAACGTCCTGACTTTC. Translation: CASSLMFRASISGANVLTF. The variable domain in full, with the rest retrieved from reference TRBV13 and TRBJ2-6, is AAGVIQSPRHLIKEKRETATLKCYPIPRHDTVYWYQQGPGQDPQFLISFYEKMQSDKGSIPDRFSAQQFSDYHSELNMSSLELGDSALYFCASSLMFRASISGANVLTFGAGSRLTVL.